These 25 T cell receptor beta chains were sequenced from one sample in a study of cytomegalovirus exposure and HLA in healthy donors. PCR was performed using 60 Vbeta and 13 Jbeta primers. Sequenced by immunoSEQ multiplex PCR; TCRdb stores in-frame clones only, minus some. The data hold under 150,000 clones, with around 78% observed a single time. Sequencing input: PBMCs. The receptor source for this set is a woman between 45 and 60 years old in good health and CMV-seronegative.

This chain uses TRBV7-2 with TRBJ1-2, with D perhaps TRBD1 (5 bases). Germline-derived CDR1 and CDR2 are SGHTA and FQGNSA. V lost 2 bases, J lost 0 bases, and 7 bases lay in between. This CDR3 comprises 14 residues. The DNA of the CDR3 is TGTGCCAGCAGCTTAAGACAGCCTAACTATGGCTACACCTTC. As protein: CASSLRQPNYGYTF. Variable domain in full (rest from reference TRBV7-2 and TRBJ1-2): GAGVSQSPSNKVTEKGKDVELRCDPISGHTALYWYRQSLGQGLEFLIYFQGNSAPDKSGLPSDRFSAERTGGSVSTLTIQRTQQEDSAVYLCASSLRQPNYGYTFGSGTRLTVV.

The rearrangement joins TRBV6-1 to TRBJ1-2; TRBD1 matches at 9 bases. The CDR3 extends over 13 amino acids. With V trimmed by 6 bases and J by 5 bases, 4 bases remained unmatched. Germline-derived CDR1 and CDR2 are MNHNS and SASEGT. The CDR3 sequence is CASRETGGYGYTF. Written as DNA, the CDR3 is TGTGCCAGCAGAGAGACAGGGGGTTATGGCTACACCTTC.

V gene TRBV19 combines with J gene TRBJ1-1; D is possibly TRBD1 (5 bases). Germline CDR1 is LNHDA and CDR2 is SQIVND (reference sequence). This CDR3 region has 15 residues. V lost 2 bases and J 1 base, leaving 11 bases between the germline ends. DNA for the CDR3: TGTGCCAGTAGTATAAGGCGACAGTGGAACACTGAAGCTTTCTTT. This gives the protein CASSIRRQWNTEAFF.

V is TRBV9 and J is TRBJ1-3, with a weak D call TRBD1 (5 bases). V was trimmed by 3 bases and J by 0 bases, leaving 10 bases between them. Germline CDR1 reads SGDLS; CDR2 reads YYNGEE. There are 15 residues in the CDR3. CDR3 nucleotide sequence: TGTGCCAGCAGCGGGCAGGGCATCTCTGGAAACACCATATATTTT. Translated: CASSGQGISGNTIYF.

This sequence joins TRBV6-5 and TRBJ2-1; 9 bases align to TRBD1. V lost 3 bases to trimming and J lost 5 bases; unmatched junction nucleotides: 8. Germline V gene lookup returns CDR1 MNHEY and CDR2 SVGAGI. The CDR3 extends over 16 amino acids. This chain's CDR3 is CASSYDHGTGNNEQFF. CDR3 DNA sequence: TGTGCCAGCAGTTATGACCACGGGACAGGGAACAATGAGCAGTTCTTC.

The chain is built from TRBV5-6 and TRBJ2-7, with D perhaps matching TRBD2 (6 bases). Germline-derived CDR1 and CDR2 are SGHDT and YYEEEE. Deletions cut 5 bases from V and 5 bases from J, with 11 bases between. The CDR3 runs 12 residues. The CDR3 region has the DNA TGTGCCAGCAGGCGGGAAATCAACGAGCAGTACTTC. It specifies CASRREINEQYF.

As for this clone: Different DNA sequences within this sample yield the same CDR3. The chain is built from TRBV20-1 and TRBJ1-1; D unresolved. The CDR3 covers 11 residues. The germline V gene has CDR1 DFQATT and CDR2 SNEGSKA (reference sequence). With 5 bases removed from V and 0 bases from J, the gap between germline ends came to 4 bases. CDR3 protein: CSAPLNTEAFF. The CDR3 coding sequence is TGCAGTGCTCCATTGAACACTGAAGCTTTCTTT.

The J gene is TRBJ2-2, the V gene TRBV15; 8 bases fit TRBD2. The CDR3 length is 15 residues. V was clipped by 5 bases and J by 7 bases; unmatched bases: 9. Per germline, CDR1 LNHNV and CDR2 YYDKDF (reference sequence). CDR3 in DNA: TGTGCCACCAGCTACATCGGGACTAGTATCGGGGAGCTGTTTTTT. It codes for CATSYIGTSIGELFF.

The V and J genes are TRBV5-4 and TRBJ2-7; the D is unclear. V lost 4 bases and J 2 bases, leaving 10 bases between the germline ends. Germline-derived CDR1 and CDR2 are SGHNT and YYREEE (reference sequence). The CDR3 consists of 13 residues. CDR3: CASSTLGPYEQYF. DNA for the CDR3: TGTGCCAGCAGCACTCTAGGCCCCTACGAGCAGTACTTC.

This chain joins TRBV7-8 and TRBJ2-3, with 9 bases lining up with TRBD2. The CDR3 consists of 17 residues. The V and J ends lost 5 bases and 4 bases, in that order; junction bases with no gene match: 13. Germline CDR1 reads SGHVS; CDR2 reads FQNEAQ. This CDR3 reads CASSQGLIAGVADTQYF. CDR3 bases: TGTGCCAGCAGCCAGGGTTTGATAGCGGGAGTTGCAGATACGCAGTATTTT.

V is TRBV4-3 and J is TRBJ2-7, with 10 positions matching TRBD2. V was clipped by 0 bases and J by 0 bases; unmatched bases: 14. CDR3 length: 20 amino acids. The V gene's germline CDR1 is LGHNA and CDR2 YSLEER. For the CDR3, the DNA is TGCGCCAGCAGCCAAGATCTCCCCCCCGAAGGGACTAGCGACTCCTACGAGCAGTACTTC. Encoded protein: CASSQDLPPEGTSDSYEQYF.

The chain links TRBV7-9 to TRBJ1-3; no definite D call. CDR1 and CDR2 from the germline V gene are SEHNR and FQNEAQ (reference sequence). V lost 1 base and J lost 0, with 4 bases in between. The CDR3 has 14 amino acids. The CDR3 coding sequence is TGTGCCAGCAGCTTAGTAGTCTCTGGAAACACCATATATTTT. As protein: CASSLVVSGNTIYF. Full variable domain (remainder filled in from reference TRBV7-9 and TRBJ1-3): DTGVSQNPRHKITKRGQNVTFRCDPISEHNRLYWYRQTLGQGPEFLTYFQNEAQLEKSRLLSDRFSAERPKGSFSTLEIQRTEQGDSAMYLCASSLVVSGNTIYFGEGSWLTVV.

A few counts support this clone. The V and J genes are TRBV29-1 and TRBJ1-5, with 9 bases lining up with TRBD1. The trim removed 6 bases at V and 6 bases at J, leaving 9 bases unmatched. This CDR3 spans 14 amino acids. Germline-derived CDR1 and CDR2 are SQVTM and ANQGSEA. The CDR3 DNA reads TGCAGCGTGCTCGACAGGGGGTTAGGTCAGCCCCAGCATTTT. This codes for CSVLDRGLGQPQHF.

The rearrangement uses TRBV7-3 and TRBJ2-1; 7 bases match TRBD2. CDR1 and CDR2 from the germline V gene are SGHTA and FQGTGA. Germline trimming cut 1 base from V and 6 bases from J; bases unmatched to any gene: 9. This CDR3 spans 16 amino acids. For the CDR3, the DNA is TGTGCCAGCAGCTTAAGCGGCGGGAGATGGTCCAATGAGCAGTTCTTC. As protein: CASSLSGGRWSNEQFF.

The chain links TRBV9 to TRBJ1-1, with D hard to call. The length of the CDR3 is 13 residues. Between the trimmed V and J ends, which lost 7 bases and 3 bases, there was a span of 13 bases. The germline V gene encodes CDR1 SGDLS and CDR2 YYNGEE. CDR3 bases: TGTGCCAGCGGATACAACGGGGACACTGAAGCTTTCTTT. Translating it yields CASGYNGDTEAFF.

The CDR3 DNA reads TGTGCCAGCAGGTGGGGGCAGGGGGCAGCGTACACTGAAGCTTTCTTT. Translated: CASRWGQGAAYTEAFF. V and J are TRBV28 and TRBJ1-1, with 8 positions matching TRBD1. CDR1 and CDR2 (germline): MDHEN, SYDVKM. Losses at the gene ends were 6 bases for V and 3 bases for J; bases not matched to a gene: 12. The CDR3 is 16 amino acids.

The chain carries TRBV9 and TRBJ1-1; 11 bases line up with TRBD1. Unmatched junction bases numbered 7, after V lost 4 bases and J lost 5 bases. Germline V CDR1 and CDR2: SGDLS, YYNGEE. This CDR3 comprises 15 residues. The chain's CDR3 is CASSPGQGAGTEAFF. CDR3 nucleotide sequence: TGTGCCAGCAGCCCAGGACAGGGGGCTGGAACTGAAGCTTTCTTT.

The chain carries TRBV18 and TRBJ2-7; D perhaps matches TRBD2 (5 bases). Germline CDR1 KGHSH, CDR2 LQKENI. The V end was cut by 3 bases, the J end by 1 base, with 13 bases between. This CDR3 spans 15 amino acids. CDR3: CASSPAGYSSYEQYV. CDR3 DNA sequence: TGTGCCAGCTCACCCGCGGGTTATTCGTCCTACGAGCAGTACGTC.

In this sample, this clone turned up a few times. The CDR3 region is CASSPGGPVYEQYF. As DNA, the CDR3 is TGTGCCAGCAGCCCCGGAGGGCCTGTCTACGAGCAGTACTTC. This chain joins TRBV28 and TRBJ2-7; a weak D match, TRBD2 (6 bases). This CDR3 is built from 14 residues. Germline V lookup: CDR1 MDHEN, CDR2 SYDVKM. Trimming removed 6 bases from V and 3 bases from J, with 15 bases in between.

This sequence joins TRBV27 and TRBJ2-7; D is uncertain. The germline V gene has CDR1 MNHEY and CDR2 SMNVEV (reference sequence). Trimming pared 4 bases from V and 5 bases from J, leaving 6 bases between. The CDR3 runs to 11 residues. The CDR3 DNA is TGTGCCAGCAGTTCTATTAACGAGCAGTACTTC. It codes for CASSSINEQYF.

V is TRBV5-4 and J is TRBJ1-1, with D tentatively TRBD1 (6 bases). Trimming removed 0 bases from V and 5 bases from J, with 14 bases in between. CDR1 and CDR2 (germline): SGHNT, YYREEE (reference sequence). This CDR3 is 15 amino acids long. CDR3 bases: TGTGCCAGCAGCTTGGCCGGACAGAGAACGACTGAAGCTTTCTTT. It specifies CASSLAGQRTTEAFF.

V usage is TRBV10-3 and J usage is TRBJ1-3; D gene ambiguous. Germline V lookup: CDR1 ENHRY, CDR2 SYGVKD. Trimming pared 4 bases from V and 3 bases from J, leaving 13 bases between. CDR3 length equals 15 residues. CDR3 residues: CAISAPGSDGNTIYF. In DNA, the CDR3 is TGTGCCATCAGTGCCCCGGGGAGCGATGGAAACACCATATATTTT.

J is TRBJ2-1 and V is TRBV30; 7 nucleotides agree with TRBD2. V lost 6 bases to trimming and J lost 4 bases; unmatched junction nucleotides: 9. This CDR3 is 14 amino acids long. Looked up from germline, CDR1 is GTSNPN and CDR2 is SVGIG (reference sequence). DNA of the CDR3: TGTGCCTGCCTACTAGCGCAAAATTACAATGAGCAGTTCTTC. This encodes CACLLAQNYNEQFF.

J is TRBJ1-1 and V is TRBV5-1, with D perhaps matching TRBD1 (5 bases). This CDR3 is 12 amino acids long. Trimming left V 4 bases short and J 8 bases short, with 12 bases between. CDR1 is SGHRS and CDR2 is YFSETQ in the germline V gene. CDR3 nucleotide sequence: TGCGCCAGCAGCCCTGGGGGGGTCGAAGCTTTCTTT. Its protein is CASSPGGVEAFF. The whole variable domain, remainder taken from reference TRBV5-1 and TRBJ1-1, is KAGVTQTPRYLIKTRGQQVTLSCSPISGHRSVSWYQQTPGQGLQFLFEYFSETQRNKGNFPGRFSGRQFSNSRSEMNVSTLELGDSALYLCASSPGGVEAFFGQGTRLTVV.

The J gene is TRBJ1-2, the V gene TRBV20-1; 8 positions agree with TRBD1. The ends lost 6 bases at V and 7 bases at J; junction bases unmatched: 4. The CDR3 sequence is 11 residues long. In germline, CDR1 is DFQATT, CDR2 SNEGSKA (reference sequence). The CDR3 sequence is CSAGQGSGYTF. CDR3 DNA: TGCAGTGCCGGACAGGGTTCTGGCTACACCTTC.